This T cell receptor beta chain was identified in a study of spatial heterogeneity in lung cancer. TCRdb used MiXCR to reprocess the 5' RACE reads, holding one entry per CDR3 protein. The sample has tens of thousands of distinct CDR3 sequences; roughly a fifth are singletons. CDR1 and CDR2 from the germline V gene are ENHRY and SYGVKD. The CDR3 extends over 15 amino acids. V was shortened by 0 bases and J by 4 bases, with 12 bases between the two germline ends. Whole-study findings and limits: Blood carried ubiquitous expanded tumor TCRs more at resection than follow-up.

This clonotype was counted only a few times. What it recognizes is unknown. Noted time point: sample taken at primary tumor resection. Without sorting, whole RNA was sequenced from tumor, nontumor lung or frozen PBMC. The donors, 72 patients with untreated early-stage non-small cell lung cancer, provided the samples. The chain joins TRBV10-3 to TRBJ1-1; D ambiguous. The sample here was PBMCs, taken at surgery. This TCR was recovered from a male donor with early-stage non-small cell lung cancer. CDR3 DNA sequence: TGTGCCATCAGTGAGTCAGGTACGGGGAGCACTGAAGCTTTCTTT. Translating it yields CAISESGTGSTEAFF.